One and the same sample provided the 3 T cell receptor beta chains below, sequenced in a study of OX40 agonist ivuxolimab in advanced cancers. Data came from immunoSEQ multiplex PCR; TCRdb stores just in-frame clones and leaves some out. The profile covers fewer than 60,000 clones, with roughly nine tenths appearing a single time and 0.76% taken by the ten largest. Here the sequenced sample was CD4+ or CD8+ T cells sorted from blood, taken in a trial of the OX40 agonist ivuxolimab. The receptors derive from an adult with an advanced solid tumor such as melanoma, head and neck, liver or kidney cancer.

This clone occurred a few times. The CDR3 spells CASSLTLAGNAYEQYF. As DNA, the CDR3 is TGTGCCAGCAGCTTGACCCTAGCGGGAAACGCCTACGAGCAGTACTTC. V is TRBV5-6 and J is TRBJ2-7; 9 nucleotides line up with TRBD2. Per the germline V gene, CDR1 is SGHDT and CDR2 is YYEEEE. The V gene end was trimmed by 1 base and the J gene end by 2 bases; junction bases not matched to a gene: 7. The CDR3 covers 16 residues.

This clone came up once. The chain recombines TRBV15 with TRBJ2-7; 7 bases fit TRBD2. V trimming: 3 bases; J trimming: 6 bases; junction bases outside the gene matches: 5. Germline V gives CDR1 LNHNV, CDR2 YYDKDF (reference sequence). The CDR3 is made up of 13 amino acids. CDR3 residues: CATSRGRAFEQYF. The CDR3 DNA reads TGTGCCACCAGCAGGGGGAGGGCGTTCGAGCAGTACTTC. The complete variable domain, with remaining parts taken from reference TRBV15 and TRBJ2-7, reads DAMVIQNPRYQVTQFGKPVTLSCSQTLNHNVMYWYQQKSSQAPKLLFHYYDKDFNNEADTPDNFQSRRPNTSFCFLDIRSPGLGDTAMYLCATSRGRAFEQYFGPGTRLTVT.

The CDR3 here is CASSFVAEQYF. In nucleotides, the CDR3 is TGTGCCAGCAGCTTTGTCGCCGAGCAGTACTTC. V is TRBV7-2 and J is TRBJ2-7; D unclear. CDR1 is SGHTA and CDR2 is FQGNSA in the germline V gene. Trimming cost V 3 bases and J 6 bases, with 6 bases left between them. CDR3 length: 11 amino acids.